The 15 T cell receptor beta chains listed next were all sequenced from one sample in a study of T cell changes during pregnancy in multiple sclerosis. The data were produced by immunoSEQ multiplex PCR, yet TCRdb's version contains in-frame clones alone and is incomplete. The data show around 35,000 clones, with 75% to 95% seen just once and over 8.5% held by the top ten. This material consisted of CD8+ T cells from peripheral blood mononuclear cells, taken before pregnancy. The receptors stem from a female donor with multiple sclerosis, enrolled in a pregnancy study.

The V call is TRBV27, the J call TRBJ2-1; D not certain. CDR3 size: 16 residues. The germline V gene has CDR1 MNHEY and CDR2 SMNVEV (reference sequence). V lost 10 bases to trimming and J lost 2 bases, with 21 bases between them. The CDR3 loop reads CATIATAPETYNEQFF. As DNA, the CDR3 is TGTGCCACAATAGCCACGGCTCCCGAGACCTACAATGAGCAGTTCTTC.

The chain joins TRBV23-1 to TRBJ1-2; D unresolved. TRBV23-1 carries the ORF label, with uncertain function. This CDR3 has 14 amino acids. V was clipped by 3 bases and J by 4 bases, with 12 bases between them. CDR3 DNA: TGCGCCAGCAGTCATCGGTTCCCGGGCTATGGCTACACCTTC. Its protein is CASSHRFPGYGYTF.

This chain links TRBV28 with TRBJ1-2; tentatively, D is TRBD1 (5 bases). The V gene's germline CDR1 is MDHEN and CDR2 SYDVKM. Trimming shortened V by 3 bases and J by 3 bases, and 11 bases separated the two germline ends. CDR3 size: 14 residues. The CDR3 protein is CASSFAGQDYGYTF. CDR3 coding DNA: TGTGCCAGCAGTTTTGCGGGGCAAGACTATGGCTACACCTTC.

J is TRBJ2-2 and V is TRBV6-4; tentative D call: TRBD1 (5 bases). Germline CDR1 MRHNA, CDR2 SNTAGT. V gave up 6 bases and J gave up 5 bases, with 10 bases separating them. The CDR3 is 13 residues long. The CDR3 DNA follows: TGTGCCAGCAGACGCAGGGATACCGGGGAGCTGTTTTTT. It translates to CASRRRDTGELFF.

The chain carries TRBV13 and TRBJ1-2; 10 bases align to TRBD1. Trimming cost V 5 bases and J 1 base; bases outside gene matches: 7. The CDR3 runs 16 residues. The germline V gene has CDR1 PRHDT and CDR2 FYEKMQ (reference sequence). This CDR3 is CASSQGTGDINYGYTF. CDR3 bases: TGTGCCAGCAGCCAAGGGACAGGGGATATTAACTATGGCTACACCTTC.

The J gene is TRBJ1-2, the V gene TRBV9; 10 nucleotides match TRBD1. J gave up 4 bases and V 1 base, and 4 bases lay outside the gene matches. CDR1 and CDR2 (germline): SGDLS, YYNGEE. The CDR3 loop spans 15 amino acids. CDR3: CASSVTTGGAYGYTF. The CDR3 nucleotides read TGTGCCAGCAGCGTAACGACAGGGGGCGCCTATGGCTACACCTTC.

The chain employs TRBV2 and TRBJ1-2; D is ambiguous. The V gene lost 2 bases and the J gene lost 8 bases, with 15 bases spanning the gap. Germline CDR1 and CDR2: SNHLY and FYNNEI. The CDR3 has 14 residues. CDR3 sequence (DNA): TGTGCCAGCAGTGAAAACAGCTATCTATGGGGCTACACCTTC. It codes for CASSENSYLWGYTF.

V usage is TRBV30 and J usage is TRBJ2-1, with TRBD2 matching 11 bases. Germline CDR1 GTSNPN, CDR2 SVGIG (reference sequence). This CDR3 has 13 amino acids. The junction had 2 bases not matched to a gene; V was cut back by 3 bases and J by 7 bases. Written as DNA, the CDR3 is TGTGCCTGGAGGTCTAGCGGGGGGAATGAGCAGTTCTTC. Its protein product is CAWRSSGGNEQFF.

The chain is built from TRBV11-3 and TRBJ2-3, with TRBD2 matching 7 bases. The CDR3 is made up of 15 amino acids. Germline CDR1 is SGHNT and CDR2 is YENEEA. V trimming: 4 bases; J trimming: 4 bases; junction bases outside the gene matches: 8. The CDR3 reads CASSSRETTSDTQYF. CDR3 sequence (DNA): TGTGCCAGCAGCTCGCGGGAGACGACCTCAGATACGCAGTATTTT.

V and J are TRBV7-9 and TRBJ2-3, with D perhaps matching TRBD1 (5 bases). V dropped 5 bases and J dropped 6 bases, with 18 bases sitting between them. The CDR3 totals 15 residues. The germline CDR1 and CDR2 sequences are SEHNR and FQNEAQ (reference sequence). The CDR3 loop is CASSPRGGDLDTQYF. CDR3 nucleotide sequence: TGTGCCAGCAGCCCTAGGGGTGGTGATTTGGATACGCAGTATTTT.

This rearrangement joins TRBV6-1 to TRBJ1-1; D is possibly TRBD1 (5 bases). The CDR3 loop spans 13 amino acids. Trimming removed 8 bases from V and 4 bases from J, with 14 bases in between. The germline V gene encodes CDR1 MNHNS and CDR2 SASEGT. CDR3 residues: CASVPPGLTEAFF. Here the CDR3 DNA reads TGTGCCAGCGTCCCCCCAGGGCTCACTGAAGCTTTCTTT.

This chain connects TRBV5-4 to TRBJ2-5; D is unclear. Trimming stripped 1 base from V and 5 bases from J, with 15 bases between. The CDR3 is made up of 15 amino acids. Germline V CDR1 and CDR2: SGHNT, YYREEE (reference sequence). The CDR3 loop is CASSLHTNQKETQYF. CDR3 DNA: TGTGCCAGCAGCTTGCACACGAACCAGAAGGAGACCCAGTACTTC.

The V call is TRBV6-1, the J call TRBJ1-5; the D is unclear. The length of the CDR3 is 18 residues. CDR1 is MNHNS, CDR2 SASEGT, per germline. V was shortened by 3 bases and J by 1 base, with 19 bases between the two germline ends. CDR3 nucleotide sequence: TGTGCCAGCAGTGATGAGGGATCCCCCTTTATCAGCAATCAGCCCCAGCATTTT. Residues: CASSDEGSPFISNQPQHF.

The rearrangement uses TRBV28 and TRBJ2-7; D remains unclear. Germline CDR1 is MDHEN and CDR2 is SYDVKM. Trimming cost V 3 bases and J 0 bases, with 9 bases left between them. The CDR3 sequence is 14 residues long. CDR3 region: CASSFSLSSYEQYF. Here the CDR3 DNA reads TGTGCCAGCAGTTTCTCCCTTTCCTCCTACGAGCAGTACTTC.

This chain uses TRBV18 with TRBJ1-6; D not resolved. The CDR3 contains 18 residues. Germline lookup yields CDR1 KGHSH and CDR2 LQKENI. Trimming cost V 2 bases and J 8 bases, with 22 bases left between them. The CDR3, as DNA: TGTGCCAGCTCACCAAGGAGGGTCGGAGGAGATGGGCATTCACCCCTCCACTTT. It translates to CASSPRRVGGDGHSPLHF.